This is a list of T cell receptor beta chains from one sample in a study of lymphopenia after photon versus proton radiotherapy. Assay: immunoSEQ multiplex PCR; the TCRdb copy retains only in-frame clones and omits some. The data show 35,000 to 45,000 clones, under 85% seen once. This specimen consisted of peripheral blood, obtained from a patient treated with proton-based radiotherapy. The receptor set was obtained from a woman between 70 and 85 years old with pancreatic cancer. Both conserved end residues are trimmed from each CDR3. Where a row states a size, it is once, few, many or the class of an expanded clone; other rows omit it.

abundance: NA; v_gene: TRBV27; j_gene: TRBJ2-1; CDR3aa: ASGPTSLVYNEQF
abundance: NA; v_gene: TRBV28; j_gene: TRBJ2-2; CDR3aa: ASSTRKENTGELF
abundance: NA; v_gene: TRBV5-6; j_gene: TRBJ1-3; CDR3aa: ASSLIGASGNTIY
abundance: NA; v_gene: TRBV19; j_gene: TRBJ1-3; CDR3aa: ASSIALEFGSGNTIY
abundance: NA; v_gene: TRBV5-1; j_gene: TRBJ2-5; CDR3aa: ASSLGDHTPETQY
abundance: NA; v_gene: TRBV4-2; j_gene: TRBJ2-7; CDR3aa: ASSQARTGGSYEQY
abundance: NA; v_gene: TRBV7-2; j_gene: TRBJ1-3; CDR3aa: ASSTDSRGPGNTIY
abundance: NA; v_gene: TRBV9; j_gene: TRBJ1-3; CDR3aa: ASSVAPGNSGNTIY
abundance: NA; v_gene: TRBV2; j_gene: TRBJ2-1; CDR3aa: ASGQYNEQF
abundance: NA; v_gene: TRBV19; j_gene: TRBJ2-7; CDR3aa: ASSISDRVTYEQY
abundance: NA; v_gene: TRBV11-1; j_gene: TRBJ2-2; CDR3aa: ASSFMYGTGELF
abundance: NA; v_gene: TRBV28; j_gene: TRBJ1-6; CDR3aa: ASSPTGGRGSPLH
abundance: NA; v_gene: TRBV2; j_gene: TRBJ1-3; CDR3aa: ASSVRGDGNTIY
abundance: NA; v_gene: TRBV5-6; j_gene: TRBJ2-7; CDR3aa: ASSLEGLAGGFGQY
abundance: NA; v_gene: TRBV30; j_gene: TRBJ1-5; CDR3aa: AWGGATYQPQH
abundance: NA; v_gene: TRBV6-1; j_gene: TRBJ1-1; CDR3aa: ASSDLRFANTEAF
abundance: NA; v_gene: TRBV28; j_gene: TRBJ2-3; CDR3aa: ASRLVGQGSKDTQY
abundance: once; v_gene: TRBV19; j_gene: TRBJ2-3; CDR3aa: ASSYRGSGTSVTDTQY